Listed below are T cell receptor beta chains from one sample, sequenced in a study of Ad26.COV2.S vaccination and SARS-CoV-2 variants. The table came from immunoSEQ multiplex PCR; TCRdb's copy has only in-frame clones and leaves some out. The sample contains fewer than 400,000 clones, around 85% of which appear only once. This sample comprised peripheral blood, obtained in a trial of Ad26.COV2.S vaccine versus placebo. Source of these receptors: a person between 18 and 65 years old who received the Ad26.COV2.S COVID-19 vaccine or a placebo. Each CDR3 is given with its conserved first and last residue. A D gene is named only where the DNA matches it firmly. For some rows the clone size is stated as once, few or many, or as a class when expanded; others skip it.

v_call: TRBV23-1
j_call: TRBJ1-2
d_call: NA
clone_size: once
cdr3_nt: TGCGCCAGCAGTCATTCGGAGGGGGTATATGGCTACACCTTC
cdr3_aa: CASSHSEGVYGYTF

v_call: TRBV19
j_call: TRBJ2-3
d_call: NA
clone_size: NA
cdr3_nt: TGTGCCAGTAGTACCCAGGGCGGCGATACGCAGTATTTT
cdr3_aa: CASSTQGGDTQYF

v_call: TRBV19
j_call: TRBJ1-4
d_call: NA
clone_size: NA
cdr3_nt: TGTGCCACCTCCGGGACTCCTAATGAAAAACTGTTTTTT
cdr3_aa: CATSGTPNEKLFF

v_call: TRBV27
j_call: TRBJ2-1
d_call: TRBD2
clone_size: NA
cdr3_nt: TGTGCCAGCAGTTTAGGGCAGGGGAGGACTAGCGGGGGATTCAATGAGCAGTTCTTC
cdr3_aa: CASSLGQGRTSGGFNEQFF

v_call: TRBV5-4
j_call: TRBJ2-2
d_call: NA
clone_size: once
cdr3_nt: TGTGCCAGCAGCCCCTCGCCCGGGGCGGGCGGGGAGCTGTTTTTT
cdr3_aa: CASSPSPGAGGELFF

v_call: TRBV7-9
j_call: TRBJ2-1
d_call: TRBD2
clone_size: NA
cdr3_nt: TGTGCCAGCAGCTTAAAAGTGCGGGGGGAGGAGGTTTTAAATGAGCAGTTCTTC
cdr3_aa: CASSLKVRGEEVLNEQFF

v_call: TRBV15
j_call: TRBJ1-2
d_call: NA
clone_size: few
cdr3_nt: TGTGCCACCAGCAGAGATCAGATGGCAGGGGTTGGCTACACCTTC
cdr3_aa: CATSRDQMAGVGYTF

v_call: TRBV5-6
j_call: TRBJ1-2
d_call: NA
clone_size: NA
cdr3_nt: TGTGCCAGCAGCTTGAGGTGGGGTGGTGGAGGCTACACCTTC
cdr3_aa: CASSLRWGGGGYTF

v_call: TRBV3-1/TRBV3-2
j_call: TRBJ2-1
d_call: TRBD1
clone_size: NA
cdr3_nt: TGTGCCAGCAGCCCGACAGGGAATGAGCAGTTCTTC
cdr3_aa: CASSPTGNEQFF

v_call: TRBV11-2
j_call: TRBJ1-6
d_call: NA
clone_size: NA
cdr3_nt: TGTGCCAGCAGCTTAAGCGGACGGTATAATTCACCCCTCCACTTT
cdr3_aa: CASSLSGRYNSPLHF

v_call: TRBV5-1
j_call: TRBJ1-1
d_call: NA
clone_size: once
cdr3_nt: TGCGCCAGCAGCATCTCGGGACACTCGAACACTGAAGCTTTCTTT
cdr3_aa: CASSISGHSNTEAFF

v_call: TRBV2
j_call: TRBJ2-2
d_call: TRBD2
clone_size: NA
cdr3_nt: TGTGCCAGCAGTGACCTTCTAGCGGTAAACACCGGGGAGCTGTTTTTT
cdr3_aa: CASSDLLAVNTGELFF

v_call: TRBV10-3
j_call: TRBJ2-1
d_call: TRBD1
clone_size: NA
cdr3_nt: TGTGCCATCAGGGGGACAGACACTTCCTACAATGAGCAGTTCTTC
cdr3_aa: CAIRGTDTSYNEQFF

v_call: TRBV6-5
j_call: TRBJ1-1
d_call: NA
clone_size: NA
cdr3_nt: TGTGCCAGCAGGAGGTTCGGCGGCATGAACACTGAAGCTTTCTTT
cdr3_aa: CASRRFGGMNTEAFF

v_call: TRBV6-2/TRBV6-3
j_call: TRBJ1-1
d_call: NA
clone_size: NA
cdr3_nt: TGTGCCAGCAGCCTCCAGGAGCGGACTGAAGCTTTCTTT
cdr3_aa: CASSLQERTEAFF

v_call: TRBV4-1
j_call: TRBJ2-1
d_call: NA
clone_size: NA
cdr3_nt: TGCGCCAGCAGCCAATATGAGAGTGCAATCAATGAGCAGTTCTTC
cdr3_aa: CASSQYESAINEQFF

v_call: TRBV7-9
j_call: TRBJ2-1
d_call: NA
clone_size: NA
cdr3_nt: TGTGCCAGCAGCTTAGGAGGTCAGCTCTCCTACAATGAGCAGTTCTTC
cdr3_aa: CASSLGGQLSYNEQFF

v_call: TRBV27
j_call: TRBJ2-1
d_call: TRBD1
clone_size: NA
cdr3_nt: TGTGCCAGCAGCCCCCCCCGGGACAGGGGTCGCAATGAGCAGTTCTTC
cdr3_aa: CASSPPRDRGRNEQFF

v_call: TRBV6-5
j_call: TRBJ1-4
d_call: NA
clone_size: NA
cdr3_nt: TGTGCCAGCAGTTACCAGGGTGTAGAAAAACTGTTTTTT
cdr3_aa: CASSYQGVEKLFF

v_call: TRBV5-1
j_call: TRBJ1-1
d_call: NA
clone_size: once
cdr3_nt: TGCGCCAGCAGCTTGGAACGAGCAGGACAGCCGGAGTTT
cdr3_aa: CASSLERAGQPEF

v_call: TRBV12-3/TRBV12-4
j_call: TRBJ2-5
d_call: NA
clone_size: NA
cdr3_nt: TGTGCCAGCAGTTTTTCGGAGACCCAGTACTTC
cdr3_aa: CASSFSETQYF

v_call: TRBV3-1/TRBV3-2
j_call: TRBJ1-6
d_call: NA
clone_size: NA
cdr3_nt: TGTGCCAGCAGCCAAGTGAGTTCACCCCTCCACTTT
cdr3_aa: CASSQVSSPLHF

v_call: TRBV27
j_call: TRBJ1-2
d_call: NA
clone_size: NA
cdr3_nt: TGTGCCAGCAGTTATAGCGGGAGAGGCTATGGCTACACCTTC
cdr3_aa: CASSYSGRGYGYTF

v_call: TRBV19
j_call: TRBJ1-5
d_call: TRBD1
clone_size: NA
cdr3_nt: TGTGCCAGTAGTATTATTACAGGGGGCATCCAGCCCCAGCATTTT
cdr3_aa: CASSIITGGIQPQHF

v_call: TRBV24-1
j_call: TRBJ1-5
d_call: NA
clone_size: NA
cdr3_nt: TGTGCCACCGGGGCAGGTGTGAATCAGCCCCAGCATTTT
cdr3_aa: CATGAGVNQPQHF

v_call: TRBV3-1/TRBV3-2
j_call: TRBJ1-4
d_call: NA
clone_size: few
cdr3_nt: TGTGCCAGCAGCCGGGATGCAACTAATGAAAAACTGTTTTTT
cdr3_aa: CASSRDATNEKLFF

v_call: TRBV6-5
j_call: TRBJ2-1
d_call: NA
clone_size: NA
cdr3_nt: TGTGCCAGCAGAGCGACAGAGGGGGACAATGAGCAGTTCTTC
cdr3_aa: CASRATEGDNEQFF

v_call: TRBV10-3
j_call: TRBJ2-3
d_call: TRBD1
clone_size: NA
cdr3_nt: TGTGCCATCAGTTGGGGACAGGGTGGGACAGATACGCAGTATTTT
cdr3_aa: CAISWGQGGTDTQYF

v_call: TRBV10-3
j_call: TRBJ1-1
d_call: TRBD1
clone_size: NA
cdr3_nt: TGTGCCATCAGTGAGGGGCGTCAGGGGGAGAGCACTGAAGCTTTCTTT
cdr3_aa: CAISEGRQGESTEAFF

v_call: TRBV7-9
j_call: TRBJ2-5
d_call: NA
clone_size: NA
cdr3_nt: TGTGCCAGCAGCTCTGGCGGCCACCAAGAGACCCAGTACTTC
cdr3_aa: CASSSGGHQETQYF

v_call: TRBV10-2
j_call: TRBJ2-1
d_call: TRBD2
clone_size: NA
cdr3_nt: TGCGCCAGCAGTGAGCCAACTAGCGGGGCCTACAATGAGCAGTTCTTC
cdr3_aa: CASSEPTSGAYNEQFF

v_call: TRBV14
j_call: TRBJ2-7
d_call: NA
clone_size: NA
cdr3_nt: TGTGCCAGCAGCCGAGAGACAGGTTCCTACGAGCAGTACTTC
cdr3_aa: CASSRETGSYEQYF

v_call: TRBV5-6
j_call: TRBJ1-3
d_call: TRBD1
clone_size: NA
cdr3_nt: TGTGCCAGCAGCCCGGGACAGGGCAAAGGAAACACCATATATTTT
cdr3_aa: CASSPGQGKGNTIYF

v_call: TRBV2
j_call: TRBJ1-2
d_call: TRBD1
clone_size: NA
cdr3_nt: TGTGCCAGCAGCACAGGGGGACGGGATGGCTACACCTTC
cdr3_aa: CASSTGGRDGYTF

v_call: TRBV19
j_call: TRBJ1-2
d_call: TRBD1
clone_size: once
cdr3_nt: TGTGCCAGTAGTCCTACTAGGACAGGGGCCTATGGCTACACCTTC
cdr3_aa: CASSPTRTGAYGYTF

v_call: TRBV9
j_call: TRBJ2-7
d_call: TRBD1
clone_size: NA
cdr3_nt: TGTGCCAGCAGCGCCGGGGACAGGGGGTCCTACGAGCAGTACTTC
cdr3_aa: CASSAGDRGSYEQYF

v_call: TRBV18
j_call: TRBJ2-5
d_call: NA
clone_size: NA
cdr3_nt: TGTGCCAGCTCACCAGCGGAGACCCAGTACTTC
cdr3_aa: CASSPAETQYF

v_call: TRBV6-5
j_call: TRBJ1-5
d_call: NA
clone_size: NA
cdr3_nt: TGTGCCAGCAGTTACTCAGGGAATAGCAATCAGCCCCAGCATTTT
cdr3_aa: CASSYSGNSNQPQHF

v_call: TRBV2
j_call: TRBJ1-1
d_call: TRBD1
clone_size: NA
cdr3_nt: TGTGCCAGCAGTGCCAGTACAGGGGTGGGCACTGAAGCTTTCTTT
cdr3_aa: CASSASTGVGTEAFF

v_call: TRBV4-1
j_call: TRBJ2-2
d_call: TRBD1
clone_size: few
cdr3_nt: TGCGCCAGCAGCCAAGGGGGGACAGGGGTCACCGGGGAGCTGTTTTTT
cdr3_aa: CASSQGGTGVTGELFF

v_call: TRBV5-6
j_call: TRBJ1-3
d_call: NA
clone_size: once
cdr3_nt: TGTGCCAGCAGCTTTGCGGGGGCCAACACCATATATTTT
cdr3_aa: CASSFAGANTIYF

v_call: TRBV3-1/TRBV3-2
j_call: TRBJ2-7
d_call: NA
clone_size: NA
cdr3_nt: TGTGCCAGCAGCCAAGGAGCCAGGGAGTGGGAGCAGTACTTC
cdr3_aa: CASSQGAREWEQYF

v_call: TRBV18
j_call: TRBJ2-7
d_call: NA
clone_size: NA
cdr3_nt: TGTGCCAGCTCACCACGCCTGCCAATCGGGACACTGGCCTACGAGCAGTACTTC
cdr3_aa: CASSPRLPIGTLAYEQYF

v_call: TRBV5-1
j_call: TRBJ1-3
d_call: NA
clone_size: NA
cdr3_nt: TGCGCCAGTCGGAGGGAAATTGGAAACACCATATATTTT
cdr3_aa: CASRREIGNTIYF

v_call: TRBV29-1
j_call: TRBJ2-3
d_call: TRBD2
clone_size: NA
cdr3_nt: TGCAGCGTCTCAAAGCCAGCGGGGGGAAGCACAGATACGCAGTATTTT
cdr3_aa: CSVSKPAGGSTDTQYF

v_call: TRBV3-1/TRBV3-2
j_call: TRBJ2-1
d_call: NA
clone_size: NA
cdr3_nt: TGTGCCAGCAGCCTCCAGGGGGGCCACTACAATGAGCAGTTCTTC
cdr3_aa: CASSLQGGHYNEQFF

v_call: TRBV5-4
j_call: TRBJ2-3
d_call: NA
clone_size: NA
cdr3_nt: TGTGCCAGCAGTCAACCCGAGATCAGGGTAGGACAAGATACGCAGTATTTT
cdr3_aa: CASSQPEIRVGQDTQYF

v_call: TRBV2
j_call: TRBJ2-5
d_call: NA
clone_size: NA
cdr3_nt: TGTGCCAGCAGGACGGGAGTGGCGGGGGCCCAAGAGACCCAGTACTTC
cdr3_aa: CASRTGVAGAQETQYF

v_call: TRBV29-1
j_call: TRBJ1-1
d_call: TRBD1
clone_size: NA
cdr3_nt: TGCAGCGAGCGGACAGGGTACGGGAGCACTGAAGCTTTCTTT
cdr3_aa: CSERTGYGSTEAFF

v_call: TRBV7-9
j_call: TRBJ2-1
d_call: NA
clone_size: few
cdr3_nt: TGTGCCAGCAGCCCGAGCTTCCGGGGCACCTACAATGAGCAGTTCTTC
cdr3_aa: CASSPSFRGTYNEQFF

v_call: TRBV9
j_call: TRBJ2-3
d_call: NA
clone_size: NA
cdr3_nt: TGTGCCAGCAGCGAGACCACAGATACGCAGTATTTT
cdr3_aa: CASSETTDTQYF

v_call: TRBV11-3
j_call: TRBJ2-5
d_call: TRBD2
clone_size: NA
cdr3_nt: TGTGCCAGCAGCTTAGGGCAGCGGGGGGCACAAGAGACCCAGTACTTC
cdr3_aa: CASSLGQRGAQETQYF

v_call: TRBV7-2
j_call: TRBJ2-1
d_call: TRBD2
clone_size: NA
cdr3_nt: TGTGCCAGCAGCTTTAAAGCGGGGAACTCCTACAATGAGCAGTTCTTC
cdr3_aa: CASSFKAGNSYNEQFF

v_call: TRBV6-6
j_call: TRBJ2-7
d_call: TRBD1
clone_size: few
cdr3_nt: TGTGCCAGCAGTTACACGACAGGGGCCGAGCAGTACTTC
cdr3_aa: CASSYTTGAEQYF

v_call: TRBV5-1
j_call: TRBJ2-7
d_call: NA
clone_size: NA
cdr3_nt: TGCGCCAGCAGCGGGACCGAAGGATCCTACGAGCAGTACTTC
cdr3_aa: CASSGTEGSYEQYF

v_call: TRBV21-1
j_call: TRBJ1-6
d_call: NA
clone_size: NA
cdr3_nt: TGTGCCAGCAGCAAAGCTGAGGGCAGGGATAATTCACCCCTCCACTTT
cdr3_aa: CASSKAEGRDNSPLHF